The present T cell receptor (beta chain) was sequenced within a study of blood T cell repertoires in COVID-19. Participants' reported clinical history set cohort assignment. The CDR3 spans 14 residues. J was trimmed by 4 bases and V by 2 bases; bases with no gene match: 1. The germline V gene has CDR1 SQVTM and CDR2 ANQGSEA. The assay was immunoSEQ multiplex PCR, and TCRdb's table has in-frame clones only and misses some. In the table there are roughly 250,000 clones, 91% of which are singletons. The receptor was derived from a human donor in a cohort exposed to, infected with or recovered from COVID-19 (not recorded which). The donor label of this sample is uncertain. Input material: PBMCs or T cells enriched from blood (not recorded which). The V and J genes are TRBV29-1 and TRBJ2-5, with 13 bases aligning to TRBD2. This CDR3 is CSVERLAGGETQYF. The DNA for the CDR3 is TGCAGCGTTGAACGACTAGCGGGGGGAGAGACCCAGTACTTC.